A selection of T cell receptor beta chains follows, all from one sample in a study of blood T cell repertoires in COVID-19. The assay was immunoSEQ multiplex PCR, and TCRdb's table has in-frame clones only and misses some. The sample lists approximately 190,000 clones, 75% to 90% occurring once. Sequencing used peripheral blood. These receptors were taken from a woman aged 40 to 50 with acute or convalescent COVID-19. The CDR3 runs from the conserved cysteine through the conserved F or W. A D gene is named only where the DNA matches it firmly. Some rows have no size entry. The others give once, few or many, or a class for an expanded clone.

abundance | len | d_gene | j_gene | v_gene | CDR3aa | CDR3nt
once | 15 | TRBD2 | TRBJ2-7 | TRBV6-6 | CASSGRDYSTYEQYF | TGTGCCAGCAGTGGTCGGGACTATTCCACCTACGAGCAGTACTTC
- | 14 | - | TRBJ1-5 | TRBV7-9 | CASSLSGENQPQHF | TGTGCCAGCAGCTTATCAGGGGAGAATCAGCCCCAGCATTTT
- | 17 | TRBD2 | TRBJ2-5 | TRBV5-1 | CASSLKTTSGRQETQYF | TGCGCCAGCAGCTTAAAAACGACTAGCGGGAGGCAAGAGACCCAGTACTTC
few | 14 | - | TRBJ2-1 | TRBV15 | CATYKVGGRNEQFF | TGTGCCACCTACAAGGTCGGCGGAAGAAATGAGCAGTTCTTC
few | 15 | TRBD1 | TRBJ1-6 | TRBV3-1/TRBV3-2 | CASSQVGTGGSPLHF | TGTGCCAGCAGCCAAGTAGGGACAGGAGGTTCACCCCTCCACTTT
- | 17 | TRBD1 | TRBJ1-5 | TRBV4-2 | CASSQDVVAGGHQPQHF | TGTGCCAGCAGCCAAGACGTAGTGGCAGGGGGCCATCAGCCCCAGCATTTT
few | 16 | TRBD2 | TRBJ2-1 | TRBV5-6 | CASLRNFGGSYNEQFF | TGTGCCAGCCTCCGGAACTTCGGGGGGTCCTACAATGAGCAGTTCTTC
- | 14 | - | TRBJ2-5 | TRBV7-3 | CASSLLGEGGTQYF | TGTGCCAGCAGCCTCCTCGGGGAGGGGGGGACCCAGTACTTC
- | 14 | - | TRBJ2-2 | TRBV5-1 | CASRPTRNTGELFF | TGCGCCAGCAGACCCACAAGAAACACCGGGGAGCTGTTTTTT
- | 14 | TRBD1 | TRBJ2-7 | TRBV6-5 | CASSPGTGVDEQYF | TGTGCCAGCAGTCCCGGGACAGGGGTAGACGAGCAGTACTTC
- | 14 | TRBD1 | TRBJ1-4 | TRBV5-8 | CASSLGQGHEKLFF | TGTGCCAGCAGCTTAGGACAGGGGCATGAAAAACTGTTTTTT
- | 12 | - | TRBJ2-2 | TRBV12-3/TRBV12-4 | CASRLTAGELFF | TGTGCCAGCAGACTCACCGCCGGGGAGCTGTTTTTT
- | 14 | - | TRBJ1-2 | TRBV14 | CASSQDLGALGYTF | TGTGCCAGCAGCCAAGATCTGGGGGCGCTTGGCTACACCTTC
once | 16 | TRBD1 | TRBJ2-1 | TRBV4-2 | CASSQEYGTGSNEQFF | TGTGCCAGCAGCCAAGAATACGGGACAGGGAGCAATGAGCAGTTCTTC
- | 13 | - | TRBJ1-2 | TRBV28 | CASSVLGLYGYTF | TGTGCCAGCAGTGTGTTAGGACTCTATGGCTACACCTTC
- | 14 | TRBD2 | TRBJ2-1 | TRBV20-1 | CSASWTRGHNEQFF | TGCAGTGCTAGTTGGACTAGAGGACACAATGAGCAGTTCTTC
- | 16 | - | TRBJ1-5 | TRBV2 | CASTPNRILSNQPQHF | TGTGCCAGCACCCCGAACAGGATTCTTAGCAATCAGCCCCAGCATTTT
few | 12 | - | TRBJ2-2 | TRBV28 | CASRAVTGELFF | TGTGCCAGCAGAGCCGTCACCGGGGAGCTGTTTTTT
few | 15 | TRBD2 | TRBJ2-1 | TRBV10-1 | CASSLTSGTYNEQFF | TGCGCCAGCAGTTTGACTAGCGGGACCTACAATGAGCAGTTCTTC
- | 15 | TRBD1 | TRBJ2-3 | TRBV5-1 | CASSPRQGVPDTQYF | TGCGCCAGCAGCCCCCGACAGGGAGTGCCGGATACGCAGTATTTT
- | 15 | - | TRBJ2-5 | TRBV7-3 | CASSSTGTPQETQYF | TGTGCCAGCAGCTCAACCGGGACACCCCAAGAGACCCAGTACTTC
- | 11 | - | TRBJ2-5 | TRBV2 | CASSFTRERYF | TGTGCCAGCAGTTTTACTAGAGAGCGGTACTTC
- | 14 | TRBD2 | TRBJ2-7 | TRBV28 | CASSSGTSVHEQYF | TGTGCCAGCAGTTCTGGGACTAGCGTTCACGAGCAGTACTTC
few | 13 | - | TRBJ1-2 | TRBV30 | CAWSVDSRYGYTF | TGTGCCTGGAGTGTGGACAGCCGGTATGGCTACACCTTC
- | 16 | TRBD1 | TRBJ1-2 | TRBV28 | CASSLRRQGRPYGYTF | TGTGCCAGCAGTTTACGACGACAGGGGAGGCCCTATGGCTACACCTTC
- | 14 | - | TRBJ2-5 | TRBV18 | CASSPVGHQETQYF | TGTGCCAGCTCACCAGTGGGGCACCAAGAGACCCAGTACTTC
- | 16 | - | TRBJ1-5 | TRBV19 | CASGPRGGGGNQPQHF | TGTGCCAGTGGACCCAGGGGCGGGGGGGGCAATCAGCCCCAGCATTTT
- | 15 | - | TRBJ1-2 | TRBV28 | CASSPWTVHNYGYTF | TGTGCCAGCAGCCCCTGGACAGTACATAACTATGGCTACACCTTC
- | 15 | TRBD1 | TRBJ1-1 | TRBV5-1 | CASSVQGARNTEAFF | TGCGCCAGCAGCGTACAGGGGGCGAGGAACACTGAAGCTTTCTTT
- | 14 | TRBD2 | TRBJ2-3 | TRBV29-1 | CSVPTSGGSDTQYF | TGCAGCGTACCGACTAGCGGGGGTTCAGATACGCAGTATTTT
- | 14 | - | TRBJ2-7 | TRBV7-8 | CASSPQGQHYEQYF | TGTGCCAGCAGCCCCCAAGGACAGCACTACGAGCAGTACTTC
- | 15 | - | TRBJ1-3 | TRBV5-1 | CASSLLPAGGNTIYF | TGCGCCAGCAGCTTGTTGCCCGCAGGAGGAAACACCATATATTTT
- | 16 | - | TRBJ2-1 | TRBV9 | CASSVEGGLLSVEQFF | TGTGCCAGCAGCGTAGAAGGCGGACTCCTTAGCGTTGAGCAGTTCTTC
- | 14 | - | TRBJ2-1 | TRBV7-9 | CASSLTNRDHEQFF | TGTGCCAGCAGCTTAACGAACAGGGACCATGAGCAGTTCTTC
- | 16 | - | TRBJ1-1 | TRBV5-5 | CASSLRAQGWNTEAFF | TGTGCCAGCAGCCTTAGGGCCCAGGGGTGGAACACTGAAGCTTTCTTT
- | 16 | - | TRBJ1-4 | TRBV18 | CASSPPTGLGNEKLFF | TGTGCCAGCTCACCACCTACAGGGCTGGGGAATGAAAAACTGTTTTTT
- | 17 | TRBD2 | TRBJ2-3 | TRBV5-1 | CASTPGILAEITDTQYF | TGCGCCAGCACCCCGGGCATACTAGCGGAGATAACAGATACGCAGTATTTT
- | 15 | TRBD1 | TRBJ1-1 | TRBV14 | CASSQDGTGNTEAFF | TGTGCCAGCAGCCAAGATGGGACAGGGAACACTGAAGCTTTCTTT
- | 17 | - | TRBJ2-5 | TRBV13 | CASSSRIWGTLQETQYF | TGTGCCAGCAGCTCGAGGATCTGGGGCACTCTTCAAGAGACCCAGTACTTC
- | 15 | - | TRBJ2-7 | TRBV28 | CASSLYQGPIYEQYF | TGTGCCAGCAGTTTATACCAGGGGCCCATATACGAGCAGTACTTC
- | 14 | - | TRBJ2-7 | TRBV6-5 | CASTSRTDNYEQYF | TGTGCCAGCACCTCTAGGACAGACAATTACGAGCAGTACTTC